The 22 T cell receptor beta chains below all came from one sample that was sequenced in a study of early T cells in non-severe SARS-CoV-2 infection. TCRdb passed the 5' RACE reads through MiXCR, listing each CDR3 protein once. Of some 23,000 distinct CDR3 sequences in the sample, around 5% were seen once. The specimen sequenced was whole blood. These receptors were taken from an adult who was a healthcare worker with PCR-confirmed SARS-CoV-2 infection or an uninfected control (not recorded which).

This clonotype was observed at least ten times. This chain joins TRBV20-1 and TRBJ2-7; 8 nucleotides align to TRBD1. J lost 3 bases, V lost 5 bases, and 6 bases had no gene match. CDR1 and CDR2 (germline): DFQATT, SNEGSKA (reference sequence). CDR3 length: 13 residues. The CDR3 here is CSAPTTGDYEQYF. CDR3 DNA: TGCAGTGCTCCCACGACAGGGGACTACGAGCAGTACTTC.

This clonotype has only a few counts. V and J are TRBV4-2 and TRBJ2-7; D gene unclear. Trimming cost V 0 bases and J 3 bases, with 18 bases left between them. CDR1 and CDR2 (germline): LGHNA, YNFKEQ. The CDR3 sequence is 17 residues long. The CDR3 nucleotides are TGTGCCAGCAGCCAAGATTCATCGGCGGCCCGCGGCTACGAGCAGTACTTC. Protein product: CASSQDSSAARGYEQYF.

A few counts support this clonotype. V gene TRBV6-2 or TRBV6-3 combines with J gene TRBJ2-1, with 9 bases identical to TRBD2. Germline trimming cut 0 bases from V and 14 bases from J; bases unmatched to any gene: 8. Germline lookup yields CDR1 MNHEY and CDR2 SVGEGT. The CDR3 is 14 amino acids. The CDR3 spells CASSYSTPSGTKFF. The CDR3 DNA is TGTGCCAGCAGTTACTCGACTCCTAGCGGGACGAAGTTCTTC.

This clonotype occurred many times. This CDR3 is CAESGSPDNEQFF. DNA of the CDR3: TGTGCAGAGAGCGGGAGTCCGGACAATGAGCAGTTCTTC. The chain joins TRBV12-2 to TRBJ2-1; TRBD2, the table's D call, lacks a check against the DNA. TRBV12-2 is classified as a pseudogene. CDR3 length: 13 residues.

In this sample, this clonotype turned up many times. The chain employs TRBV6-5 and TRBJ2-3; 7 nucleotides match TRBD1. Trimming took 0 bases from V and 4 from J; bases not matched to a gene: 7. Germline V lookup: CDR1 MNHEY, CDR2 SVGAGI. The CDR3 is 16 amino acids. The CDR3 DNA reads TGTGCCAGCAGTTACTCGCAAGACAGGGCGCCAGATACGCAGTATTTT. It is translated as CASSYSQDRAPDTQYF.

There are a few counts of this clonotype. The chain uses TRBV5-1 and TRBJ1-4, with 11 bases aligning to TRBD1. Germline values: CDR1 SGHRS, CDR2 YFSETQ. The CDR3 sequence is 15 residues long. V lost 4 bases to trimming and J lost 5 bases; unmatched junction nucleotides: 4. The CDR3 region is CASSTGQGANEKLFF. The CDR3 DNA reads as TGCGCCAGCAGCACCGGACAGGGGGCAAATGAAAAACTGTTTTTT.

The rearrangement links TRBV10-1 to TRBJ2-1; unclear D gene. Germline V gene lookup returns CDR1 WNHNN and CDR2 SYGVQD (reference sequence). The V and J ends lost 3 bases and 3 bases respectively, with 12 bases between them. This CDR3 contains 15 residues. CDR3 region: CASSDEFGNYNEQFF. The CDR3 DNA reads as TGCGCCAGCAGTGATGAGTTCGGAAACTACAATGAGCAGTTCTTC.

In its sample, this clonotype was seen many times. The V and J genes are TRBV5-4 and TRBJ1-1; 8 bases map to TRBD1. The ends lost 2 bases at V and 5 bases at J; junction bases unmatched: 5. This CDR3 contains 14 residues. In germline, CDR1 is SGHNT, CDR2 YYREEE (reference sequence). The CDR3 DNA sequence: TGTGCCAGCAGCTTTACAGGGGGTGGGACTGAAGCTTTCTTT. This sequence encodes CASSFTGGGTEAFF.

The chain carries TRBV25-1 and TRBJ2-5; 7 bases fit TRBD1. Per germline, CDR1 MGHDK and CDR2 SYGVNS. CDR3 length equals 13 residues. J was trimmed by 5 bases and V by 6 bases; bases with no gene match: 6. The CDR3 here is CASREGARETQYF. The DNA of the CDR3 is TGTGCCAGCAGAGAGGGGGCGAGGGAGACCCAGTACTTC.

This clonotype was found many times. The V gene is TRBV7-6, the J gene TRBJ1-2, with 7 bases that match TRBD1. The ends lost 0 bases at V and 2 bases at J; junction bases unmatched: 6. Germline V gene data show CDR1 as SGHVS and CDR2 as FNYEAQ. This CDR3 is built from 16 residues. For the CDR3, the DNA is TGTGCCAGCAGCTTAGCACCCGAGACAGGGAACTATGGCTACACCTTC. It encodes CASSLAPETGNYGYTF.

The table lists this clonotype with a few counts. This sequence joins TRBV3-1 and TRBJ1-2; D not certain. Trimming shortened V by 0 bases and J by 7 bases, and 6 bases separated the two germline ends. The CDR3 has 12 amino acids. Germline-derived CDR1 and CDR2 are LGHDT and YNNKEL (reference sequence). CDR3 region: CASSQESGGYTF. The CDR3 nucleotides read TGTGCCAGCAGCCAAGAGTCTGGTGGCTACACCTTC.

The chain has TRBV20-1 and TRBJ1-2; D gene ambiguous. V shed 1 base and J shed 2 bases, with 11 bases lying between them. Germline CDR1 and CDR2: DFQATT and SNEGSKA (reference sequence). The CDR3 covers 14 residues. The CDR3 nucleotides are TGCAGTGCTAGAGTACGCACAGAAAACTATGGCTACACCTTC. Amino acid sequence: CSARVRTENYGYTF.

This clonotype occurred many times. CDR3 residues: CASSVGQGGTEAFF. The CDR3, as DNA: TGTGCCAGCAGTGTGGGACAGGGAGGGACTGAAGCTTTCTTT. This chain joins TRBV12-3 or TRBV12-4 and TRBJ1-1; 9 nucleotides line up with TRBD1. The CDR3 length is 14 residues. Trimming at V came to 5 bases and at J to 5 bases, leaving 6 bases not matched to a gene.

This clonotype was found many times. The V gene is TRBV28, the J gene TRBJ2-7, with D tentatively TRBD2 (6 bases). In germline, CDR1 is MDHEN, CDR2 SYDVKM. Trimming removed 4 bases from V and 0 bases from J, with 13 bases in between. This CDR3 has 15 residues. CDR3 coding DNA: TGTGCCAGCAGTTCCTTGGGAGGCAGCTCCTACGAGCAGTACTTC. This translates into CASSSLGGSSYEQYF.

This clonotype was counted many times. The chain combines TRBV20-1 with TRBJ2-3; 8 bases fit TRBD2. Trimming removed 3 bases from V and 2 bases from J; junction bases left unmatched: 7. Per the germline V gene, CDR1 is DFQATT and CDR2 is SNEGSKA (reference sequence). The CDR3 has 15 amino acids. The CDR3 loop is CSASVAGTLTDTQYF. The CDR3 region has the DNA TGCAGTGCTAGTGTAGCGGGGACCCTCACAGATACGCAGTATTTT.

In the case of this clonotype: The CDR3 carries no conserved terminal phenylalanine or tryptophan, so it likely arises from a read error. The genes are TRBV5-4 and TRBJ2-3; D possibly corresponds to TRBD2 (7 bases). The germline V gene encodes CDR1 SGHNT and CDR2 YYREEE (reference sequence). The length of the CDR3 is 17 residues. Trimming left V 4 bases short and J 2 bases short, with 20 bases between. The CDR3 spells CASSPSGRGAITDTQYL. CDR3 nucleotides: TGTGCCAGCAGCCCCTCGGGTCGGGGGGCCATCACAGATACGCAGTATTTG.

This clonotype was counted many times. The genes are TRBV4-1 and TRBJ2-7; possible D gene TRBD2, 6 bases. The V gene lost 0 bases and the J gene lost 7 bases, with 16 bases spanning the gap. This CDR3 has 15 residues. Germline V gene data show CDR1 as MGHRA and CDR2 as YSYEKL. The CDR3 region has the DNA TGCGCCAGCAGCCAAGATGAGGGTCTCCGGGGGGAGCAGTACTTC. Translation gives CASSQDEGLRGEQYF.

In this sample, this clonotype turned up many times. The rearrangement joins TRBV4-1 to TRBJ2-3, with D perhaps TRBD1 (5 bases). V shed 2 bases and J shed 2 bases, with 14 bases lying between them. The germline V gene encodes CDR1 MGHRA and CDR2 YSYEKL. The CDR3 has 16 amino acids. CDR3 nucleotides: TGCGCCAGCAGCCAAAGCTCAGGGTGGGACACAGATACGCAGTATTTT. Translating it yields CASSQSSGWDTDTQYF.

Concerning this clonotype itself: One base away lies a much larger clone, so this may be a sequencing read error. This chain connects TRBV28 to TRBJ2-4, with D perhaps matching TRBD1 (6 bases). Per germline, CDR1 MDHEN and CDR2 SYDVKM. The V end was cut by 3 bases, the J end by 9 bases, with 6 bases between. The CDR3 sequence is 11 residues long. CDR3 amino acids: CASSLDSIQYF. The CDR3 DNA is TGTGCCAGCAGTTTGGACAGCATTCAGTACTTC. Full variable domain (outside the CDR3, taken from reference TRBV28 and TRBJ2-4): DVKVTQSSRYLVKRTGEKVFLECVQDMDHENMFWYRQDPGLGLRLIYFSYDVKMKEKGDIPEGYSVSREKKERFSLILESASTNQTSMYLCASSLDSIQYFGAGTRLSVL.

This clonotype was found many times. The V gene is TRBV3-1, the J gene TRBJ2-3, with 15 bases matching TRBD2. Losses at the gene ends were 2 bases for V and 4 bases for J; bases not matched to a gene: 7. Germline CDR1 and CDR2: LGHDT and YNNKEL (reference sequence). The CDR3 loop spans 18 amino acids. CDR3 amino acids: CASSQQRTSGRGSDTQYF. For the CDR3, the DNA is TGTGCCAGCAGCCAACAACGGACTAGCGGGAGGGGATCAGATACGCAGTATTTT.

This CDR3 reads CASRMRAGKSPLHF. In DNA form, the CDR3 reads TGTGCCAGCAGAATGAGGGCAGGGAAATCACCCCTCCACTTT. This chain uses TRBV12-3 or TRBV12-4 with TRBJ1-6; perhaps TRBD1 as D (5 bases). V shed 6 bases and J shed 10 bases, with 16 bases lying between them. The CDR3 has 14 amino acids.

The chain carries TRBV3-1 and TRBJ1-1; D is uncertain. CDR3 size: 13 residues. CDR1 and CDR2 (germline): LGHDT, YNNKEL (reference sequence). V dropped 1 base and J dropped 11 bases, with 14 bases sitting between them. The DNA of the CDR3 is TGTGCCAGCAGCCAAGGTTCGGATTCGAGCGCTTTCTTT. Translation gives CASSQGSDSSAFF.